This record covers a single TCR beta chain. The antigen is not known. TCRdb keeps only in-frame clones here, not all; method: immunoSEQ multiplex PCR. Among approximately 270,000 clones, 90% to 95% were seen once, and the ten largest hold around 0.58%. Per the germline V gene, CDR1 is SNHLY and CDR2 is FYNNEI. The CDR3 is 12 residues long. V lost 6 bases and J 10 bases, leaving 10 bases between the germline ends. This record comes from a study of T cell responses to AZD1222 COVID-19 vaccine. General study findings and limits: The sample set comprised mostly white British donors with more females, and clonal diversity was possibly underestimated.

Sequences were derived from peripheral blood, sampled 28 days after the second AZD1222 dose. The chain recombines TRBV2 with TRBJ1-6; D is ambiguous. The sequence came from an adult who received the AZD1222 COVID-19 vaccine. As DNA, the CDR3 is TGTGCCAGCAGATCCGTTCGATCACCCCTCCACTTT. Protein: CASRSVRSPLHF.